The 32 T cell receptor beta chains below were found in one sample sequenced in a study of Tregs in tolerant kidney transplant recipients. Assay used: immunoSEQ multiplex PCR; TCRdb lists only in-frame clones, some missing. The sample shows around 230,000 clones, roughly 84% of them seen only once. The sequencing input was CD4+ T cells from blood. The receptors originated from a human donor in good health.

The chain links TRBV18 to TRBJ2-3; no clear D. Germline V gene sequence: CDR1 KGHSH, CDR2 LQKENI. The CDR3 contains 14 residues. V lost 3 bases to trimming and J lost 5 bases, with 12 bases between them. The CDR3 coding sequence is TGTGCCAGCTCACCTAGGCCTACACAAGATACGCAGTATTTT. This translates into CASSPRPTQDTQYF.

The V call is TRBV5-1, the J call TRBJ1-1, with a weak D call TRBD1 (6 bases). Per germline, CDR1 SGHRS and CDR2 YFSETQ. V lost 3 bases and J lost 11, with 17 bases in between. The CDR3 has 13 residues. DNA for the CDR3: TGCGCCAGCAGCTCGTCCGGGGGGCACTTGGCTTTCTTT. This translates into CASSSSGGHLAFF.

J is TRBJ2-1 and V is TRBV20-1; D remains unclear. Germline CDR1 and CDR2: DFQATT and SNEGSKA (reference sequence). The V end was cut by 6 bases, the J end by 5 bases, with 5 bases between. This CDR3 contains 10 residues. CDR3 sequence (DNA): TGCAGTGCGAATAACAATGAGCAGTTCTTC. Protein sequence: CSANNNEQFF.

CDR3 in DNA: TGTGCCTGGAGTACCGGGACTAGCGGGAGCAATGAGCAGTTCTTC. Protein sequence: CAWSTGTSGSNEQFF. V and J are TRBV30 and TRBJ2-1, with 14 bases aligning to TRBD2. CDR1 and CDR2 (germline): GTSNPN, SVGIG (reference sequence). The CDR3 spans 15 residues. Losses at the gene ends were 2 bases for V and 6 bases for J; bases not matched to a gene: 3.

The chain recombines TRBV6-5 with TRBJ1-5; D is uncertain. The V end lost 6 bases, the J end lost 3 bases, and 3 bases lay between the germline ends. This CDR3 contains 11 residues. Germline V gene sequence: CDR1 MNHEY, CDR2 SVGAGI. The CDR3 sequence is CASSNNQPQHF. CDR3 sequence (DNA): TGTGCCAGCAGCAACAATCAGCCCCAGCATTTT.

The rearrangement links TRBV5-1 to TRBJ2-1, with a tentative D call TRBD2 (6 bases). The CDR3 spans 14 residues. Germline-derived CDR1 and CDR2 are SGHRS and YFSETQ. V was clipped by 2 bases and J by 7 bases, with 13 bases between them. CDR3 sequence (DNA): TGCGCCAGCAGCTTCCTAGCGATTGGAAATGAGCAGTTCTTC. It specifies CASSFLAIGNEQFF. The whole variable domain, filled in from reference TRBV5-1 and TRBJ2-1, reads KAGVTQTPRYLIKTRGQQVTLSCSPISGHRSVSWYQQTPGQGLQFLFEYFSETQRNKGNFPGRFSGRQFSNSRSEMNVSTLELGDSALYLCASSFLAIGNEQFFGPGTRLTVL.

This chain links TRBV4-1 with TRBJ2-4; D possibly corresponds to TRBD1 (5 bases). Germline CDR1 and CDR2: MGHRA and YSYEKL. The CDR3 runs 15 residues. With 2 bases removed from V and 0 bases from J, the gap between germline ends came to 8 bases. CDR3 loop: CASSQLGLAKNIQYF. The CDR3 DNA reads as TGCGCCAGCAGCCAATTGGGGCTAGCCAAAAACATTCAGTACTTC.

This clone was detected once. V usage is TRBV30 and J usage is TRBJ1-5; D is possibly TRBD1 (6 bases). V shed 0 bases and J shed 3 bases, with 12 bases lying between them. The germline V gene has CDR1 GTSNPN and CDR2 SVGIG (reference sequence). The CDR3 extends over 15 amino acids. The CDR3 sequence: CAWSVRYRDNQPQHF. Written as DNA, the CDR3 is TGTGCCTGGAGTGTACGATACAGGGACAATCAGCCCCAGCATTTT.

This clone was found a few times. J is TRBJ2-5 and V is TRBV9, with D tentatively TRBD2 (6 bases). CDR3 size: 15 residues. Germline lookup yields CDR1 SGDLS and CDR2 YYNGEE. Trimming cost V 4 bases and J 5 bases, with 18 bases left between them. The DNA of the CDR3 is TGTGCCAGCAGCCTCCCCTTGGGGGGAGCGGAGACCCAGTACTTC. Amino acids: CASSLPLGGAETQYF.

V is TRBV4-2 and J is TRBJ2-2, with 8 bases that match TRBD2. The germline gives CDR1 LGHNA, CDR2 YNFKEQ. This CDR3 is 15 amino acids long. J gave up 5 bases and V 4 bases, and 6 bases lay outside the gene matches. The chain's CDR3 is CASSPQRERTGELFF. The CDR3 bases are TGTGCCAGCAGCCCCCAGCGGGAGAGGACCGGGGAGCTGTTTTTT.

The J gene is TRBJ2-3, the V gene TRBV7-2; 10 positions match TRBD2. Germline CDR1 SGHTA, CDR2 FQGNSA. Trimming took 1 base from V and 1 from J; bases not matched to a gene: 2. This CDR3 region has 16 residues. In nucleotides, the CDR3 is TGTGCCAGCAGCTTAGTAGGACTAGCGGGCACAGATACGCAGTATTTT. Encoded protein: CASSLVGLAGTDTQYF.

The rearrangement uses TRBV19 and TRBJ1-1; the D gene is possibly TRBD1 (5 bases). The CDR3 runs 14 residues. The V end lost 7 bases, the J end lost 0 bases, and 12 bases lay between the germline ends. Germline loops: CDR1 LNHDA, CDR2 SQIVND (reference sequence). The CDR3 loop reads CASMGGGMNTEAFF. CDR3 coding DNA: TGTGCCAGTATGGGTGGGGGGATGAACACTGAAGCTTTCTTT.

V is TRBV6-5 and J is TRBJ2-1; 7 bases fit TRBD2. CDR3 length equals 15 residues. The junction had 10 bases not matched to a gene; V was cut back by 5 bases and J by 6 bases. CDR1 and CDR2 from the germline V gene are MNHEY and SVGAGI. Here the CDR3 DNA reads TGTGCCAGCAGTCCAAGGGGCGGGAGTATCAATGAGCAGTTCTTC. Protein product: CASSPRGGSINEQFF.

V gene TRBV2 combines with J gene TRBJ1-1; D is undetermined. This CDR3 is built from 14 residues. In germline, CDR1 is SNHLY, CDR2 FYNNEI. Trimming took 4 bases from V and 0 from J, leaving 9 bases between them. In DNA, the CDR3 is TGTGCCAGCAGTGTATTAGTTCTGAACACTGAAGCTTTCTTT. Translated: CASSVLVLNTEAFF.

The gene calls are TRBV7-2 and TRBJ2-1; 7 nucleotides align to TRBD2. Germline-derived CDR1 and CDR2 are SGHTA and FQGNSA. V lost 4 bases to trimming and J lost 8 bases; unmatched junction nucleotides: 11. The CDR3 has 15 residues. CDR3 DNA sequence: TGTGCCAGCAGCTACCGGGACTACGACTGGGATGAGCAGTTCTTC. Translating it yields CASSYRDYDWDEQFF.

This chain joins TRBV5-8 and TRBJ1-2, with a weak D call TRBD1 (5 bases). The CDR3 covers 15 residues. The V end lost 3 bases, the J end lost 0 bases, and 12 bases lay between the germline ends. CDR1 is SGHTS and CDR2 is YDEGEE in the germline V gene. CDR3: CASSSGQLANYGYTF. The CDR3 region has the DNA TGTGCCAGCAGCTCAGGGCAGCTAGCTAACTATGGCTACACCTTC. Full variable domain (rest looked up from reference TRBV5-8 and TRBJ1-2): EAGVTQSPTHLIKTRGQQATLRCSPISGHTSVYWYQQALGLGLQFLLWYDEGEERNRGNFPPRFSGRQFPNYSSELNVNALELEDSALYLCASSSGQLANYGYTFGSGTRLTVV.

This chain connects TRBV5-1 to TRBJ1-1, with unresolved D. Germline lookup yields CDR1 SGHRS and CDR2 YFSETQ. The CDR3 loop spans 15 amino acids. V lost 4 bases to trimming and J lost 1 base, with 14 bases between them. The CDR3 sequence: CASSVQIGSNTEAFF. The DNA of the CDR3 is TGCGCCAGCAGCGTCCAAATCGGTTCGAACACTGAAGCTTTCTTT.

V is TRBV25-1 and J is TRBJ1-2, with TRBD1 matching over 8 bases. This CDR3 has 14 amino acids. V dropped 4 bases and J dropped 2; count of bases not matched to a gene: 3. The germline V gene has CDR1 MGHDK and CDR2 SYGVNS. The CDR3 reads CASSGGTGNYGYTF. The CDR3 nucleotides read TGTGCCAGCAGTGGGGGGACAGGAAACTATGGCTACACCTTC.

This clone appeared once. The gene calls are TRBV5-8 and TRBJ1-1; D remains unclear. Trimming took 1 base from V and 1 from J, leaving 11 bases between them. This CDR3 contains 15 residues. Germline CDR1 SGHTS, CDR2 YDEGEE. This CDR3 reads CASSLYLQTNTEAFF. In DNA form, the CDR3 reads TGTGCCAGCAGCTTGTATTTACAGACGAACACTGAAGCTTTCTTT.

V and J are TRBV7-9 and TRBJ1-2; D is unresolved. The germline CDR1 and CDR2 sequences are SEHNR and FQNEAQ (reference sequence). The CDR3 totals 13 residues. Trimming removed 5 bases from V and 6 bases from J, with 13 bases in between. The CDR3 sequence is CASSLGRQDGYTF. The CDR3 bases are TGTGCCAGCAGCCTCGGCCGGCAGGATGGCTACACCTTC.

The chain combines TRBV5-3 with TRBJ2-1; 10 bases are a match to TRBD1. TRBV5-3 counts as an open reading frame of uncertain function. The CDR3 covers 20 residues. Unmatched junction bases numbered 20, after V lost 3 bases and J lost 5 bases. The CDR3: CARSSKTGGGPRVGNNEQFF. The CDR3 bases are TGTGCCAGAAGCTCGAAGACAGGGGGCGGCCCCCGTGTGGGGAACAATGAGCAGTTCTTC.

In this sample, this clone turned up a few times. J is TRBJ1-1 and V is TRBV11-3; D perhaps matches TRBD1 (5 bases). The CDR3 runs to 15 residues. Germline V gives CDR1 SGHNT, CDR2 YENEEA. V gave up 3 bases and J gave up 1 base, with 12 bases separating them. The CDR3 reads CASSLTESTNTEAFF. CDR3 DNA: TGTGCCAGCAGCTTGACAGAGTCCACGAACACTGAAGCTTTCTTT.

The chain joins TRBV7-2 to TRBJ2-3, with 7 bases aligning to TRBD2. CDR1 SGHTA and CDR2 FQGNSA come from the germline V gene. V gave up 4 bases and J gave up 0 bases; unmatched junction bases: 7. CDR3 length: 16 residues. The CDR3 DNA is TGTGCCAGCAGCTCGGGAAAGCGGGGTAGCACAGATACGCAGTATTTT. This encodes CASSSGKRGSTDTQYF.

Worth noting for this clone: Other DNA sequences in the same sample also yield this CDR3. The chain joins TRBV10-3 to TRBJ1-5; no clear D. From germline, CDR1 is ENHRY and CDR2 SYGVKD. V dropped 2 bases and J dropped 3 bases, with 11 bases sitting between them. The CDR3 totals 15 residues. The CDR3 coding sequence is TGTGCCATCAGTGAGGGGCTCCCCCCCAATCAGCCCCAGCATTTT. It yields the protein CAISEGLPPNQPQHF.

This chain joins TRBV27 and TRBJ2-1, with 9 bases that match TRBD2. This CDR3 spans 14 amino acids. Losses at the gene ends were 5 bases for V and 9 bases for J; bases not matched to a gene: 8. Germline V gives CDR1 MNHEY, CDR2 SMNVEV (reference sequence). The CDR3 DNA is TGTGCCAGCAGTACGGGACTAGCTGGCACTGAGCAGTTCTTC. It codes for CASSTGLAGTEQFF.

Of note for this clone: This sample includes further DNA sequences coding for the same CDR3. V usage is TRBV30 and J usage is TRBJ1-5, with D hard to call. From germline, CDR1 is GTSNPN and CDR2 SVGIG (reference sequence). CDR3 length: 14 amino acids. V lost 4 bases and J lost 1, with 11 bases in between. The chain's CDR3 is CAWNRDGSNQPQHF. CDR3 nucleotides: TGTGCCTGGAATCGGGATGGAAGCAATCAGCCCCAGCATTTT.

The V and J genes are TRBV7-9 and TRBJ2-1; tentative D call: TRBD2 (5 bases). V lost 5 bases and J lost 4, with 9 bases in between. Germline-derived CDR1 and CDR2 are SEHNR and FQNEAQ (reference sequence). This CDR3 region has 13 residues. The CDR3 spells CASSADWYNEQFF. The CDR3 bases are TGTGCCAGCAGCGCGGACTGGTACAATGAGCAGTTCTTC. The full variable domain, its missing parts supplied by reference TRBV7-9 and TRBJ2-1, is DTGVSQNPRHKITKRGQNVTFRCDPISEHNRLYWYRQTLGQGPEFLTYFQNEAQLEKSRLLSDRFSAERPKGSFSTLEIQRTEQGDSAMYLCASSADWYNEQFFGPGTRLTVL.

The rearrangement uses TRBV6-1 and TRBJ1-1, with D perhaps matching TRBD1 (6 bases). Germline-derived CDR1 and CDR2 are MNHNS and SASEGT. Trimming took off 2 bases at V and 4 bases at J, with 20 bases between the two ends. This CDR3 comprises 17 residues. CDR3 nucleotides: TGTGCCAGCAGTGAACCAATTTCGACAGGACGGGGCACTGAAGCTTTCTTT. Translating gives CASSEPISTGRGTEAFF.

The V and J genes are TRBV30 and TRBJ1-6; D is possibly TRBD1 (5 bases). The CDR3 sequence is 16 residues long. Germline V CDR1 and CDR2: GTSNPN, SVGIG (reference sequence). The ends were cut back, 0 bases at V and 0 bases at J, with 9 bases in the middle. The CDR3 DNA reads TGTGCCTGGAGTGTACCAGGGTTCTCCTATAATTCACCCCTCCACTTT. It is translated as CAWSVPGFSYNSPLHF.

In this sample, this clone turned up once. The chain couples TRBV7-9 to TRBJ1-1; D not resolved. The CDR3 length is 15 residues. Deletions cut 5 bases from V and 0 bases from J, with 13 bases between. Germline V gene lookup returns CDR1 SEHNR and CDR2 FQNEAQ (reference sequence). As DNA, the CDR3 is TGTGCCAGCAGCAGCGTTAGGGCATTGAACACTGAAGCTTTCTTT. Amino acid sequence: CASSSVRALNTEAFF.

Notes on this clone: Different DNA sequences within this sample yield the same CDR3. CDR3 coding DNA: TGTGCCTGGAGTGTACGAGGAAATCAGCCCCAGCATTTT. It yields the protein CAWSVRGNQPQHF. The chain couples TRBV30 to TRBJ1-5; D is unclear. Germline CDR1 reads GTSNPN; CDR2 reads SVGIG (reference sequence). This CDR3 has 13 residues. Trimming shortened V by 0 bases and J by 4 bases, and 7 bases separated the two germline ends.

J is TRBJ2-5 and V is TRBV7-2; D may be TRBD1 or TRBD2 (5 bases each). The DNA end is more similar to TRBJ2-7, so the J call may be wrong. This CDR3 spans 14 amino acids. The V gene's germline CDR1 is SGHTA and CDR2 FQGNSA. The CDR3, as DNA: TGTGCCAGCACCACCCCCAGGGACCCCTACGAGCAGTACTTC. Translated, it gives CASTTPRDPYEQYF.